The 31 T cell receptor beta chains given below trace back to one sample, sequenced in a study of blood T cell repertoires in COVID-19. The method was immunoSEQ multiplex PCR; TCRdb's version includes in-frame clones alone and lacks a portion of them. Among a few hundred thousand clones, 89% were seen once, and the ten largest hold 0.95% to 1.5%. The sample taken for sequencing was peripheral blood. These receptors came from a man aged 35 to 55 with acute or convalescent COVID-19.

This chain links TRBV28 with TRBJ2-5, with TRBD1 matching 7 bases. This CDR3 is built from 14 residues. V lost 7 bases to trimming and J lost 7 bases; unmatched junction nucleotides: 12. Looked up from germline, CDR1 is MDHEN and CDR2 is SYDVKM. The CDR3 coding sequence is TGTGCCAGCACCTTAACAGGGGCGCTAGGGACCCAGTACTTC. This sequence encodes CASTLTGALGTQYF. The full variable domain, completed using reference TRBV28 and TRBJ2-5, is DVKVTQSSRYLVKRTGEKVFLECVQDMDHENMFWYRQDPGLGLRLIYFSYDVKMKEKGDIPEGYSVSREKKERFSLILESASTNQTSMYLCASTLTGALGTQYFGPGTRLLVL.

This sequence joins TRBV7-3 and TRBJ2-6; perhaps TRBD1 as D (5 bases). Trimming pared 5 bases from V and 2 bases from J, leaving 16 bases between. The CDR3 contains 17 residues. CDR1 and CDR2 from the germline V gene are SGHTA and FQGTGA. CDR3 DNA: TGTGCCAGCAGCGGATATGGCAGGGCGGCTGGGGCCAACGTCCTGACTTTC. Amino acids: CASSGYGRAAGANVLTF.

V is TRBV19 and J is TRBJ2-7; tentatively, D is TRBD2 (5 bases). Germline V gene sequence: CDR1 LNHDA, CDR2 SQIVND (reference sequence). The V end was cut by 4 bases, the J end by 4 bases, with 17 bases between. This CDR3 has 15 residues. DNA of the CDR3: TGTGCCAGTAGTAGCGGAGGCCTTACGGTATACGAGCAGTACTTC. It yields the protein CASSSGGLTVYEQYF.

This clone was counted once. The chain couples TRBV27 to TRBJ1-2, with D possibly being TRBD1 (6 bases). The CDR3 runs 15 residues. Germline lookup yields CDR1 MNHEY and CDR2 SMNVEV (reference sequence). The V end lost 3 bases, the J end lost 2 bases, and 13 bases lay between the germline ends. CDR3 protein: CASSFRWGRNYGYTF. The CDR3 DNA is TGTGCCAGCAGTTTTCGTTGGGGGCGGAACTATGGCTACACCTTC.

The CDR3 DNA sequence: TGTGCCAGCAGCTTGGTAGGGGCTAGCACAGATACGCAGTATTTT. It codes for CASSLVGASTDTQYF. V is TRBV5-4 and J is TRBJ2-3; the D gene is possibly TRBD1 (5 bases). This CDR3 spans 15 amino acids. V was pared by 0 bases and J by 0 bases, with 8 bases between. Germline V gene data show CDR1 as SGHNT and CDR2 as YYREEE (reference sequence).

The chain couples TRBV18 to TRBJ2-7, with TRBD1 matching over 10 bases. The V segment lost 5 bases and the J segment 7 bases; nucleotides outside the gene matches: 14. Germline V gene lookup returns CDR1 KGHSH and CDR2 LQKENI. This CDR3 is 16 amino acids long. CDR3 loop: CASSSTGTGALREQYF. The CDR3, as DNA: TGTGCCAGCTCATCCACCGGGACAGGGGCCCTCAGGGAGCAGTACTTC.

The CDR3 reads CASSLGHTGSLTEAFF. The CDR3 DNA reads TGTGCCAGCAGTTTAGGGCATACAGGGAGTCTCACTGAAGCTTTCTTT. This chain links TRBV28 with TRBJ1-1, with D possibly TRBD1 on 6 matching bases. This CDR3 spans 16 amino acids. V lost 2 bases to trimming and J lost 4 bases, with 17 bases between them. Germline V gene data show CDR1 as MDHEN and CDR2 as SYDVKM.

The V and J genes are TRBV9 and TRBJ2-1; 10 nucleotides agree with TRBD1. Germline lookup yields CDR1 SGDLS and CDR2 YYNGEE. The CDR3 loop spans 17 amino acids. V trimming: 0 bases; J trimming: 7 bases; junction bases outside the gene matches: 10. CDR3 residues: CASSVEPRQGAGNEQFF. In nucleotides, the CDR3 is TGTGCCAGCAGCGTAGAACCCAGACAGGGGGCAGGGAATGAGCAGTTCTTC.

The CDR3 nucleotides are TGCGCCAGCAGCCAAGGACCAGGGGGTTTTCTCACTGAAGCTTTCTTT. Its translation is CASSQGPGGFLTEAFF. The chain is built from TRBV4-3 and TRBJ1-1, with 7 bases identical to TRBD1. This CDR3 contains 16 residues. Germline V gives CDR1 LGHNA, CDR2 YSLEER. With V trimmed by 1 base and J by 4 bases, 9 bases remained unmatched.

The chain carries TRBV11-2 and TRBJ2-2; a possible D gene is TRBD2 (5 bases). The V and J ends lost 4 bases and 2 bases respectively, with 14 bases between them. This CDR3 is 16 amino acids long. The V gene's germline CDR1 is SGHAT and CDR2 FQNNGV. CDR3 nucleotides: TGTGCCAGCAGCTCCCCCGGTGGGAGAAACACCGGGGAGCTGTTTTTT. Amino acids: CASSSPGGRNTGELFF.

The chain recombines TRBV27 with TRBJ2-7; the D is unclear. The germline gives CDR1 MNHEY, CDR2 SMNVEV (reference sequence). V lost 0 bases and J 2 bases, leaving 8 bases between the germline ends. The CDR3 sequence is 14 residues long. The CDR3 DNA sequence: TGTGCCAGCAGTTTATCGGTCGGAGCCTACGAGCAGTACTTC. Encoded protein: CASSLSVGAYEQYF.

The rearrangement joins TRBV5-6 to TRBJ2-1, with 9 bases aligning to TRBD2. Trimming removed 7 bases from V and 2 bases from J; junction bases left unmatched: 10. The germline CDR1 and CDR2 sequences are SGHDT and YYEEEE. The length of the CDR3 is 16 residues. The DNA for the CDR3 is TGTGCCAGCTCCCCAGCGGGGGGCCTAACCTACAATGAGCAGTTCTTC. Its translation is CASSPAGGLTYNEQFF. Full variable domain (missing parts from reference TRBV5-6 and TRBJ2-1): DAGVTQSPTHLIKTRGQQVTLRCSPKSGHDTVSWYQQALGQGPQFIFQYYEEEERQRGNFPDRFSGHQFPNYSSELNVNALLLGDSALYLCASSPAGGLTYNEQFFGPGTRLTVL.

V gene TRBV12-3 or TRBV12-4 combines with J gene TRBJ1-2, with D maybe TRBD1 (5 bases). The CDR3 sequence is 13 residues long. V was shortened by 5 bases and J by 4 bases, with 11 bases between the two germline ends. Here the CDR3 DNA reads TGTGCCAGCAGTGACCAGGGATTCTATGGCTACACCTTC. This encodes CASSDQGFYGYTF.

Here the CDR3 reads CASSARLGQLTNSPLHF. CDR3 in DNA: TGTGCCAGCAGCGCTCGACTCGGACAGCTAACTAATTCACCCCTCCACTTT. This chain connects TRBV21-1 to TRBJ1-6; TRBD1 reflects the table's D call only, with no check against the DNA. TRBV21-1 is listed as a pseudogene. The CDR3 spans 17 residues.

The genes are TRBV12-3 or TRBV12-4 and TRBJ2-2; no clear D gene. The CDR3 has 10 residues. V was pared by 7 bases and J by 9 bases, with 6 bases between. DNA of the CDR3: TGTGCCAGCAAAGCTAGGGAGCTGTTTTTT. This gives the protein CASKARELFF.

The chain uses TRBV7-2 and TRBJ1-4, with D unclear. The germline gives CDR1 SGHTA, CDR2 FQGNSA. The CDR3 extends over 14 amino acids. V lost 5 bases to trimming and J lost 7 bases, with 14 bases between them. CDR3 nucleotides: TGTGCCAGCAGCCAGGTCCGGGAGGGTGAAAAACTGTTTTTT. Translating gives CASSQVREGEKLFF. Full variable domain (remainder filled in from reference TRBV7-2 and TRBJ1-4): GAGVSQSPSNKVTEKGKDVELRCDPISGHTALYWYRQSLGQGLEFLIYFQGNSAPDKSGLPSDRFSAERTGGSVSTLTIQRTQQEDSAVYLCASSQVREGEKLFFGSGTQLSVL.

This chain joins TRBV3-1 (or the pseudogene TRBV3-2) and TRBJ2-7; the D gene is possibly TRBD1 (6 bases). The CDR3 loop spans 13 amino acids. CDR1 LGHDT and CDR2 YNNKEL come from the germline V gene (reference sequence). V lost 7 bases, J lost 3 bases, and 13 bases lay in between. The CDR3 loop reads CASNTRGGYEQYF. The DNA for the CDR3 is TGTGCCAGCAACACAAGAGGGGGCTACGAGCAGTACTTC.

This clone was found a few times. The chain joins TRBV27 to TRBJ1-2, with D possibly being TRBD1 (6 bases). This CDR3 has 13 residues. V dropped 5 bases and J dropped 6 bases, with 13 bases sitting between them. The germline V gene encodes CDR1 MNHEY and CDR2 SMNVEV (reference sequence). DNA of the CDR3: TGTGCCAGCAGTGTCAAACAGGGAGATGGCTACACCTTC. This gives the protein CASSVKQGDGYTF.

The chain carries TRBV5-1 and TRBJ1-2; 11 bases are a match to TRBD1. The CDR3 sequence is 13 residues long. V shed 3 bases, J shed 8 bases, and the junction held 3 bases outside the gene matches. Germline V gene lookup returns CDR1 SGHRS and CDR2 YFSETQ. CDR3 sequence (DNA): TGCGCCAGCAGCTGGACAGGGGGCGAGGGCTACACCTTC. Protein sequence: CASSWTGGEGYTF. The full variable domain, in which reference TRBV5-1 and TRBJ1-2 provide the parts outside the CDR3, is KAGVTQTPRYLIKTRGQQVTLSCSPISGHRSVSWYQQTPGQGLQFLFEYFSETQRNKGNFPGRFSGRQFSNSRSEMNVSTLELGDSALYLCASSWTGGEGYTFGSGTRLTVV.

This chain joins TRBV6-1 and TRBJ2-7, with D hard to call. There are 14 residues in the CDR3. CDR1 MNHNS and CDR2 SASEGT come from the germline V gene. Trimming cost V 1 base and J 2 bases, with 9 bases left between them. The CDR3: CASSEGGLTYEQYF. CDR3 nucleotides: TGTGCCAGCAGTGAAGGAGGCCTAACCTACGAGCAGTACTTC.

This chain uses TRBV6-5 with TRBJ1-1; D uncertain. Germline CDR1 reads MNHEY; CDR2 reads SVGAGI. The length of the CDR3 is 15 residues. The V and J ends lost 2 bases and 4 bases respectively, with 14 bases between them. The chain's CDR3 is CASSYARRVGTEAFF. CDR3 bases: TGTGCCAGCAGTTACGCGAGGAGGGTTGGCACTGAAGCTTTCTTT.

This clone is a singleton in its sample. The genes are TRBV30 and TRBJ2-7, with 7 bases lining up with TRBD2. This CDR3 has 14 residues. Germline CDR1 and CDR2: GTSNPN and SVGIG (reference sequence). With V trimmed by 4 bases and J by 2 bases, 8 bases remained unmatched. Here the CDR3 reads CAWNGGSSAYEQYF. CDR3 nucleotides: TGTGCCTGGAATGGCGGGAGTAGCGCCTACGAGCAGTACTTC.

This chain joins TRBV7-9 and TRBJ1-4; unclear D gene. CDR3 length equals 16 residues. V was clipped by 5 bases and J by 8 bases, with 21 bases between them. The germline V gene encodes CDR1 SEHNR and CDR2 FQNEAQ (reference sequence). This chain's CDR3 is CASSPAARSGGEKLFF. CDR3 DNA: TGTGCCAGCAGCCCCGCCGCTCGTAGTGGAGGGGAAAAACTGTTTTTT.

The rearrangement joins TRBV5-4 to TRBJ1-1; D not resolved. From germline, CDR1 is SGHNT and CDR2 YYREEE (reference sequence). V was clipped by 9 bases and J by 5 bases, with 20 bases between them. This CDR3 has 14 amino acids. CDR3 region: CATQLFTERTEAFF. For the CDR3, the DNA is TGTGCCACCCAGCTTTTCACAGAGCGGACTGAAGCTTTCTTT. The full variable domain, with the rest looked up from reference TRBV5-4 and TRBJ1-1, is ETGVTQSPTHLIKTRGQQVTLRCSSQSGHNTVSWYQQALGQGPQFIFQYYREEENGRGNFPPRFSGLQFPNYSSELNVNALELDDSALYLCATQLFTERTEAFFGQGTRLTVV.

This chain links TRBV27 with TRBJ2-3, with D possibly matching TRBD1 (5 bases). Trimming shortened V by 3 bases and J by 4 bases, and 14 bases separated the two germline ends. Germline V gives CDR1 MNHEY, CDR2 SMNVEV (reference sequence). The CDR3 runs 15 residues. The CDR3 coding sequence is TGTGCCAGCAGTTTCACCCCCAGGGTGGCAGATACGCAGTATTTT. Translating gives CASSFTPRVADTQYF.

The rearrangement uses TRBV30 and TRBJ2-7, with TRBD1 as a possible D gene (5 bases). Germline V gene lookup returns CDR1 GTSNPN and CDR2 SVGIG (reference sequence). Trimming pared 0 bases from V and 3 bases from J, leaving 9 bases between. The CDR3 is 13 amino acids. CDR3 nucleotides: TGTGCCTGGAGTGTGGTCCAGGGCTACGAGCAGTACTTC. Amino acids: CAWSVVQGYEQYF.

V gene TRBV5-1 combines with J gene TRBJ1-3; no clear D gene. CDR3 size: 16 residues. CDR1 is SGHRS and CDR2 is YFSETQ in the germline V gene. The V end was cut by 0 bases, the J end by 0 bases, with 10 bases between. CDR3 region: CASSLALGSSGNTIYF. The CDR3 DNA reads TGCGCCAGCAGCTTGGCGTTGGGCTCCTCTGGAAACACCATATATTTT.

The CDR3 spells CASRYGQGWNSPLHF. CDR3 coding DNA: TGTGCCAGCAGATACGGACAGGGTTGGAATTCACCCCTCCACTTT. The rearrangement links TRBV6-2 or TRBV6-3 to TRBJ1-6, with 8 bases lining up with TRBD1. V was clipped by 6 bases and J by 7 bases; unmatched bases: 8. The CDR3 totals 15 residues. Per germline, CDR1 MNHEY and CDR2 SVGEGT.

The chain carries TRBV7-3 and TRBJ2-5; no definite D call. This CDR3 contains 13 residues. CDR1 and CDR2 from the germline V gene are SGHTA and FQGTGA. V dropped 5 bases and J dropped 1 base, with 8 bases sitting between them. The CDR3 loop is CASSLRPQETQYF. In DNA form, the CDR3 reads TGTGCCAGCAGCCTCAGGCCCCAAGAGACCCAGTACTTC.

V gene TRBV11-3 combines with J gene TRBJ2-1, with 11 bases identical to TRBD2. Trimming removed 5 bases from V and 5 bases from J; junction bases left unmatched: 5. CDR3 length: 15 amino acids. From germline, CDR1 is SGHNT and CDR2 YENEEA. The CDR3 region has the DNA TGTGCCAGCAGCGATCTAGCGGGGGGAGACAATGAGCAGTTCTTC. Its protein is CASSDLAGGDNEQFF.

This clone was counted once. The J gene is TRBJ1-5, the V gene TRBV2; D is unclear. The CDR3 loop spans 13 amino acids. V lost 0 bases and J 7 bases, leaving 7 bases between the germline ends. The germline gives CDR1 SNHLY, CDR2 FYNNEI. CDR3 amino acids: CASSEASWQPQHF. The CDR3 coding sequence is TGTGCCAGCAGTGAAGCGAGTTGGCAGCCCCAGCATTTT.